The entry below gives a single T cell receptor (beta chain) sequence along with its context. The antigen is unknown. This record belongs to a study of T cell responses to AZD1222 COVID-19 vaccine. About the research overall: Pooled in the analysis were second doses at about 4 or about 12 weeks. Study-level findings and limits: Seropositive status at baseline applied to only 5 to 7 AZD1222 recipients. Spike-specific TCR breadth and depth went up after people got two AZD1222 doses. White British ancestry dominated among donors, who included more females, and clonal diversity was possibly underestimated.

Generated by immunoSEQ multiplex PCR, the TCRdb table keeps only in-frame clones and is missing some. The sample includes around 120,000 clones, approximately 93% of them seen just once. Sample: peripheral blood, taken on day 0 of AZD1222 vaccination. The sequence derives from an adult in good health.

The CDR3 bases are TGTGCCAGCAGCCCAACCGTCCGGGGGGAAAAACTGTTTTTT. Protein: CASSPTVRGEKLFF. V is TRBV9 and J is TRBJ1-4; D perhaps matches TRBD1 (5 bases). CDR1 SGDLS and CDR2 YYNGEE come from the germline V gene. The length of the CDR3 is 14 residues. V lost 4 bases, J lost 8 bases, and 15 bases lay in between. Full variable domain (outside the CDR3, taken from reference TRBV9 and TRBJ1-4): DSGVTQTPKHLITATGQRVTLRCSPRSGDLSVYWYQQSLDQGLQFLIQYYNGEERAKGNILERFSAQQFPDLHSELNLSSLELGDSALYFCASSPTVRGEKLFFGSGTQLSVL.